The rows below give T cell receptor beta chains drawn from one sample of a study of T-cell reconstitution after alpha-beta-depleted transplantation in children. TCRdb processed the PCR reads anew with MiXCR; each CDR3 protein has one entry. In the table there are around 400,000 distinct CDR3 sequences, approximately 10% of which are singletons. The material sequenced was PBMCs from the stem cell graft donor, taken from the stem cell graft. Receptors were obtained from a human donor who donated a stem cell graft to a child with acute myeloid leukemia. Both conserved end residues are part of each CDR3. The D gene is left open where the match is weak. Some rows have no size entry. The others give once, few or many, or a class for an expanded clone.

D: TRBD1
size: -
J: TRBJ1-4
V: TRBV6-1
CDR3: CASSDRGTGPNEKLFF
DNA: TGTGCCAGCAGTGACCGCGGGACAGGGCCGAATGAAAAACTGTTTTTT

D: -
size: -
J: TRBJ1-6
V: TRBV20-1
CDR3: CSGGVSNSPLHF
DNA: TGCAGTGGCGGGGTGAGTAATTCACCCCTCCACTTT

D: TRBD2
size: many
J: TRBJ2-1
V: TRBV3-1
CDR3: CASSQGTSGREQFF
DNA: TGTGCCAGCAGCCAAGGGACTAGCGGTAGGGAGCAGTTCTTC

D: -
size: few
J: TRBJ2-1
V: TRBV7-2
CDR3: CASSLGVVGANEQFF
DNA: TGTGCCAGCAGCTTAGGGGTGGTGGGGGCCAATGAGCAGTTCTTC

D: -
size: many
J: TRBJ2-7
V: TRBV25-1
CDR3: CASSSRTGTEEQYF
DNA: TGTGCCAGCTCCTCCCGGACCGGGACGGAGGAGCAGTACTTC

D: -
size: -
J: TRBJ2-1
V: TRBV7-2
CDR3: CASSLGYSYTEQFF
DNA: TGTGCCAGCAGCTTAGGCTACTCCTACACTGAGCAGTTCTTC

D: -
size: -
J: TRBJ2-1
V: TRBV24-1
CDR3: CATSGQNEQFF
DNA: TGTGCCACCAGTGGGCAAAATGAGCAGTTCTTC

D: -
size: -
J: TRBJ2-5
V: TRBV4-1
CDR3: CASSDRTEEETQYF
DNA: TGCGCCAGCAGCGACCGGACAGAAGAGGAGACCCAGTACTTC

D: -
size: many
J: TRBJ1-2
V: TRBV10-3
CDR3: CAISEWEWVAITF
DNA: TGTGCCATCAGTGAGTGGGAATGGGTGGCTATCACCTTC

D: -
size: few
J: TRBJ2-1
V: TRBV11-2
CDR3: CASSLTSWDEQFF
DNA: TGTGCCAGCAGCTTAACTAGTTGGGATGAGCAGTTCTTC

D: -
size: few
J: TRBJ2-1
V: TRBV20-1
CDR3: CSARDGPEQFF
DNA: TGCAGTGCTAGAGATGGTCCTGAGCAGTTCTTC

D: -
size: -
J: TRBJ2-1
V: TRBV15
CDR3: CATSTSREWGNEQFF
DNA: TGTGCCACCAGCACCTCACGGGAGTGGGGTAATGAGCAGTTCTTC

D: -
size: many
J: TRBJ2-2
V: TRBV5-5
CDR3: CASSLVQGSGELFF
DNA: TGTGCCAGCAGCTTGGTCCAGGGCTCCGGGGAGCTGTTTTTT

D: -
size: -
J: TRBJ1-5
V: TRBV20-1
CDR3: CSAREVAGNQPQHF
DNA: TGCAGTGCTAGAGAAGTAGCAGGAAATCAGCCCCAGCATTTT

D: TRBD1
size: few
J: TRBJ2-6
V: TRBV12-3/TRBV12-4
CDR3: CASSLRDSAPSGANVLTF
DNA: TGTGCCAGCAGTTTAAGGGACAGTGCACCCTCTGGGGCCAACGTCCTGACTTTC

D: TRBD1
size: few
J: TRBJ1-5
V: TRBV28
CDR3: CASTPTQGHQPQHF
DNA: TGTGCCAGCACCCCAACACAGGGGCATCAGCCCCAGCATTTT

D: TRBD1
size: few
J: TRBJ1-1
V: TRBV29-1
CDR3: CSVGTAEAFF
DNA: TGCAGCGTAGGGACAGCTGAAGCTTTCTTT

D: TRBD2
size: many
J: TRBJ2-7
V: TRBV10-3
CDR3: CAISLLAGAYEQYF
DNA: TGTGCCATCAGTCTACTAGCGGGAGCCTACGAGCAGTACTTC

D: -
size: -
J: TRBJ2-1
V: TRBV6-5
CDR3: CASSYEAGSYEQFF
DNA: TGTGCCAGCAGTTACGAGGCGGGAAGCTATGAGCAGTTCTTC

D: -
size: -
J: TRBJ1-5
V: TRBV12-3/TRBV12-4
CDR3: CASRWALGNQPQHF
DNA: TGTGCCAGCCGCTGGGCCCTCGGCAATCAGCCCCAGCATTTT

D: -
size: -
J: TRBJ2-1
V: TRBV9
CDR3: CASSVVGGASYNEQFF
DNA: TGTGCCAGCAGCGTAGTGGGGGGAGCCTCCTACAATGAGCAGTTCTTC

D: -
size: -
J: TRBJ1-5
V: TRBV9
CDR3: CASSVAERGQPQHF
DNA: TGTGCCAGCAGCGTAGCCGAGAGGGGACAGCCCCAGCATTTT

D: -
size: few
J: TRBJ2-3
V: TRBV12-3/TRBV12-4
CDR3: CASSLQGGRTDTQYF
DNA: TGTGCCAGCAGTTTGCAGGGTGGTCGAACAGATACGCAGTATTTT

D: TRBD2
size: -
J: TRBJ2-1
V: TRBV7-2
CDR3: CASSLTGGGSQYNEQFF
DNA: TGTGCCAGCAGCTTAACCGGGGGGGGCTCCCAATACAATGAGCAGTTCTTC

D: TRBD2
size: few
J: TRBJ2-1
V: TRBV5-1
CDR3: CASSFLTLAGGSSYNEQFF
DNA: TGCGCCAGCAGCTTTCTTACACTAGCGGGGGGGAGCTCCTACAATGAGCAGTTCTTC

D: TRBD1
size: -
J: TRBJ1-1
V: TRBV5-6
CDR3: CASSLTGTEGPFF
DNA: TGTGCCAGCAGCTTGACAGGGACAGAGGGCCCTTTCTTT

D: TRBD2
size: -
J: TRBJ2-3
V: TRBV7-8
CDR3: CASSLAAGGYTDTQYF
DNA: TGTGCCAGCAGCTTAGCGGCGGGAGGGTACACAGATACGCAGTATTTT

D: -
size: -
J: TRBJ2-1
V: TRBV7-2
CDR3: CATSPQSSRGAHHEQFF
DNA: TGTGCCACCAGCCCCCAGAGCTCCCGGGGGGCCCACCATGAGCAGTTCTTC

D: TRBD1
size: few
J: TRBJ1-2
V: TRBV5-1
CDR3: CASSLVGTADNYGYTF
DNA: TGCGCCAGCAGCTTGGTCGGGACAGCCGATAACTATGGCTACACCTTC

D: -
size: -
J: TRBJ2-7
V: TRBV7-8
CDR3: CASSSDDDSYEQYF
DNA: TGTGCCAGCAGCTCTGACGACGACAGCTACGAGCAGTACTTC

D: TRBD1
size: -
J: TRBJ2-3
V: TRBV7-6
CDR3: CASSSRGHTQYF
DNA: TGTGCCAGCAGCTCCAGGGGGCATACGCAGTATTTT

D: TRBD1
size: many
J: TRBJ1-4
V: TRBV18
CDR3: CASSTRPQRGRDEKLFF
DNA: TGTGCCAGCTCCACAAGACCACAGAGGGGGCGCGATGAAAAACTGTTTTTT

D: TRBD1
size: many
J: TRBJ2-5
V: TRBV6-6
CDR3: CASSYIGQGLETQYF
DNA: TGTGCCAGCAGTTACATCGGACAGGGGCTAGAGACCCAGTACTTC

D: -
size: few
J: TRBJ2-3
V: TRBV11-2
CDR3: CASSLVLRGAGMHDTQYF
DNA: TGTGCCAGCAGCTTAGTTTTGAGGGGTGCGGGAATGCATGATACGCAGTATTTT

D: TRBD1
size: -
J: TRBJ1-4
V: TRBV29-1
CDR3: CSVEIQGAEEKLFF
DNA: TGCAGCGTTGAAATACAGGGGGCAGAGGAAAAACTGTTTTTT

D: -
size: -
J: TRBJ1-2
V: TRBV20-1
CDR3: CSARNGGDGPNYGYTF
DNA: TGCAGTGCTAGGAATGGTGGGGACGGGCCTAACTATGGCTACACCTTC

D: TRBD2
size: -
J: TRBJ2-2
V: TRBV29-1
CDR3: CAGAGTGELFF
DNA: TGCGCGGGAGCGGGCACCGGGGAGCTGTTTTTT

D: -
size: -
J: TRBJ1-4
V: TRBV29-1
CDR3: CSVVGNTGQLFF
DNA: TGCAGCGTCGTTGGAAACACGGGCCAACTGTTTTTT

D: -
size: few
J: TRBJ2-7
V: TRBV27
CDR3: CASSHGLHYEQYF
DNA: TGTGCCAGCAGTCACGGGCTTCACTACGAGCAGTACTTC

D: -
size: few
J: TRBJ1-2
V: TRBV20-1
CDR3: CSARDFAGAEQYGYTF
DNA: TGCAGTGCTAGAGATTTTGCGGGGGCAGAACAGTATGGCTACACCTTC

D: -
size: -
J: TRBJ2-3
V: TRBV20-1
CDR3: CSARDVTSRSTDTQYF
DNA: TGCAGTGCTAGAGATGTCACAAGCCGTAGCACAGATACGCAGTATTTT

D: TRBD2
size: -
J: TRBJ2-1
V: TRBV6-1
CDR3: CASSPVRGGYNEQFF
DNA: TGTGCCAGCAGCCCCGTTCGGGGGGGATACAATGAGCAGTTCTTC

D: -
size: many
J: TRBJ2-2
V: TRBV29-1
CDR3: CSGVTSFSGELFF
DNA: TGCAGCGGTGTGACTAGTTTCTCCGGGGAGCTGTTTTTT

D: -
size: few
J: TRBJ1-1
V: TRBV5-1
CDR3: CASSLTWNTEAFF
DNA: TGCGCCAGCAGCTTAACGTGGAACACTGAAGCTTTCTTT

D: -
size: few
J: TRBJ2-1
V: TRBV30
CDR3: CAHRGTYNEQFF
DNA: TGTGCCCATCGGGGCACCTACAATGAGCAGTTCTTC

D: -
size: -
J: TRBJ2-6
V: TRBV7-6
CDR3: CASSLYRDGGLSGANVLTF
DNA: TGTGCCAGCAGCTTATACCGGGACGGGGGCCTCTCTGGGGCCAACGTCCTGACTTTC